This T cell receptor (beta chain) was sequenced in a study of blood T cell repertoires in COVID-19. Profiling relied on immunoSEQ multiplex PCR, and the TCRdb table lists in-frame clones only, not all of them. The table has just under 150,000 clones, roughly 87% seen once. Sequenced: peripheral blood. The source of this sequence is a woman aged 45 to 65 with acute or convalescent COVID-19.

Here the CDR3 reads CASSLQRDRGYTF. As DNA, the CDR3 is TGTGCCAGCAGCTTACAGAGGGACAGGGGCTACACCTTC. The rearrangement links TRBV11-2 to TRBJ1-2; 8 nucleotides align to TRBD1. This CDR3 has 13 residues. CDR1 is SGHAT and CDR2 is FQNNGV in the germline V gene. J gave up 8 bases and V 2 bases, and 4 bases lay outside the gene matches.